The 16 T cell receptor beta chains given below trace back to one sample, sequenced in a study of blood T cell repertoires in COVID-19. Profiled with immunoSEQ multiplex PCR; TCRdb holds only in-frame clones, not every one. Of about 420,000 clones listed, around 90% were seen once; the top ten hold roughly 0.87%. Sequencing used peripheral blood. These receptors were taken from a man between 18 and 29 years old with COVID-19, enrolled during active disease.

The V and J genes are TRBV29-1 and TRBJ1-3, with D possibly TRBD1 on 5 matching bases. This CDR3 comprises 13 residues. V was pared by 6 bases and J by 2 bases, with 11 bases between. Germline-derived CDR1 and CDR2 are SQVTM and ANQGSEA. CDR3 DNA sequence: TGCAGCGTCCGAGCAGGGACTGGAAACACCATATATTTT. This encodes CSVRAGTGNTIYF. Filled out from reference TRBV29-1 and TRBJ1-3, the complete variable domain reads SAVISQKPSRDICQRGTSLTIQCQVDSQVTMMFWYRQQPGQSLTLIATANQGSEATYESGFVIDKFPISRPNLTFSTLTVSNMSPEDSSIYLCSVRAGTGNTIYFGEGSWLTVV.

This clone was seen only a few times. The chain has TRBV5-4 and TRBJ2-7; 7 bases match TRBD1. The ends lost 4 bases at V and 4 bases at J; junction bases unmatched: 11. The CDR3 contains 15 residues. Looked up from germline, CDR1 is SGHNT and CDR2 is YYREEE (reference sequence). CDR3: CASSPRQGDPYEQYF. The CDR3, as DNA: TGTGCCAGCAGCCCCCGACAGGGCGATCCTTACGAGCAGTACTTC.

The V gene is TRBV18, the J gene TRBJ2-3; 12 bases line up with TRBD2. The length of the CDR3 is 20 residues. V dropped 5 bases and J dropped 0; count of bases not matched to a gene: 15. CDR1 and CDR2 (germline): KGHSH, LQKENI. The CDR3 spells CASSATPGLAGRTSTDTQYF. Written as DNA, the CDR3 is TGTGCCAGCTCAGCTACACCGGGACTAGCGGGTCGCACTAGCACAGATACGCAGTATTTT. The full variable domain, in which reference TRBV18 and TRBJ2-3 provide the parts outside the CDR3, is NAGVMQNPRHLVRRRGQEARLRCSPMKGHSHVYWYRQLPEEGLKFMVYLQKENIIDESGMPKERFSAEFPKEGPSILRIQQVVRGDSAAYFCASSATPGLAGRTSTDTQYFGPGTRLTVL.

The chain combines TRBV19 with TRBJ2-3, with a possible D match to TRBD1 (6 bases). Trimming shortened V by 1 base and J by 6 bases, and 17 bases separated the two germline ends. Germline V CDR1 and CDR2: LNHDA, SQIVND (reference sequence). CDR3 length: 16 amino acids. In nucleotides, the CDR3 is TGTGCCAGTAGTATAGTTTGGGTAGCAGGGGAGGATACGCAGTATTTT. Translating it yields CASSIVWVAGEDTQYF.

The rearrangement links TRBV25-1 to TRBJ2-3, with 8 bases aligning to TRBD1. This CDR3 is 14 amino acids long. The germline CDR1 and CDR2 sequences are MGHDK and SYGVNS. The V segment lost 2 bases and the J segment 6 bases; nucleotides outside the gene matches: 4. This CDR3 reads CASSELRTGDTQYF. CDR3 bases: TGTGCCAGCAGTGAACTCCGGACAGGGGATACGCAGTATTTT.

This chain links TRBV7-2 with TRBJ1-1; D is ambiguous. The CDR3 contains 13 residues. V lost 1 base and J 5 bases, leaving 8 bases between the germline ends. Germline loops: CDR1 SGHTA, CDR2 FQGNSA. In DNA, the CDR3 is TGTGCCAGCAGCTTAGGAACAGTAACTGAAGCTTTCTTT. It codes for CASSLGTVTEAFF.

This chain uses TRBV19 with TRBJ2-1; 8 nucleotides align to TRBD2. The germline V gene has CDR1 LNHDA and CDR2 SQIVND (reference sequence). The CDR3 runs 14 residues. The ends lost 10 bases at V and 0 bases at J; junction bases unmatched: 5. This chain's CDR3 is CATYSGNSYNEQFF. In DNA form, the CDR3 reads TGTGCCACCTATAGCGGGAACTCCTACAATGAGCAGTTCTTC. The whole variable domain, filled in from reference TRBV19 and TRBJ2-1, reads DGGITQSPKYLFRKEGQNVTLSCEQNLNHDAMYWYRQDPGQGLRLIYYSQIVNDFQKGDIAEGYSVSREKKESFPLTVTSAQKNPTAFYLCATYSGNSYNEQFFGPGTRLTVL.

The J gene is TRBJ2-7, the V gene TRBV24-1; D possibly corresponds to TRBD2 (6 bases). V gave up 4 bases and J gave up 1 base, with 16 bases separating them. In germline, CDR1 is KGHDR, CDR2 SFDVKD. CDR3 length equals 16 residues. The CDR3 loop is CATSEMSGGKSYEQYF. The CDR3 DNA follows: TGTGCCACCAGTGAGATGAGTGGCGGGAAGTCCTACGAGCAGTACTTC.

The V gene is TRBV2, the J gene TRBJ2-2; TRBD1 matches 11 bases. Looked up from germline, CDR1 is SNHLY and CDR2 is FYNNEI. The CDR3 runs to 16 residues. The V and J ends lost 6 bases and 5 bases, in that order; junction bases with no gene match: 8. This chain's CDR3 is CASSGTGGVGTGELFF. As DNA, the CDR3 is TGTGCCAGCAGCGGGACAGGGGGAGTGGGAACCGGGGAGCTGTTTTTT.

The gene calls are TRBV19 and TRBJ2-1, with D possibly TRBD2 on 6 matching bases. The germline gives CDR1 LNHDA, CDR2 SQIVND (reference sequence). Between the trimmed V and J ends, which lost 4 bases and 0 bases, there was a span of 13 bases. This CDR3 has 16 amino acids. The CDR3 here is CASSTFLGGSYNEQFF. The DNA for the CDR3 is TGTGCCAGTAGTACCTTTTTGGGGGGCTCCTACAATGAGCAGTTCTTC.

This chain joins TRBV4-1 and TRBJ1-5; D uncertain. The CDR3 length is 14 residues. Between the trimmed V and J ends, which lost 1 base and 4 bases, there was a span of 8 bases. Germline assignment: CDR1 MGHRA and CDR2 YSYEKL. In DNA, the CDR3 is TGCGCCAGCAGCCAAGGGCCGATTAATCAGCCCCAGCATTTT. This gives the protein CASSQGPINQPQHF.

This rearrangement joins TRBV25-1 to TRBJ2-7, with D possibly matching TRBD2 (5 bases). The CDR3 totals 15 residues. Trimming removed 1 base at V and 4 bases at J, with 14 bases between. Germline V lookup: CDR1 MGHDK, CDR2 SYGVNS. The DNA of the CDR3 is TGTGCCAGCAGTGAATCTGAGGGTGCCGGTTACGAGCAGTACTTC. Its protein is CASSESEGAGYEQYF.

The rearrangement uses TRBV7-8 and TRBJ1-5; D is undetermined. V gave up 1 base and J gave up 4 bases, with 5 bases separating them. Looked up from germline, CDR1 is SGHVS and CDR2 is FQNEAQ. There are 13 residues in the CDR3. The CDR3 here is CASSLGRNQPQHF. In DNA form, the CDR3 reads TGTGCCAGCAGCTTAGGCAGAAATCAGCCCCAGCATTTT.

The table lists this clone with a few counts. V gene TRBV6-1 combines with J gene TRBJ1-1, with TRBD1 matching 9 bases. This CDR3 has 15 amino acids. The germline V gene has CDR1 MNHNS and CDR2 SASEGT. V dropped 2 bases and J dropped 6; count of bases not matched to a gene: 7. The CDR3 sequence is CASSERTGEAPEAFF. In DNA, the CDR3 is TGTGCCAGCAGTGAACGGACAGGGGAGGCCCCTGAAGCTTTCTTT.

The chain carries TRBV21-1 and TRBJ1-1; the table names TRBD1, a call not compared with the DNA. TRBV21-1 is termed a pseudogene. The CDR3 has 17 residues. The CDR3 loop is CASSSAGTGGANTEAFF. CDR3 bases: TGTGCCAGCAGCAGTGCCGGGACAGGGGGCGCGAACACTGAAGCTTTCTTT.

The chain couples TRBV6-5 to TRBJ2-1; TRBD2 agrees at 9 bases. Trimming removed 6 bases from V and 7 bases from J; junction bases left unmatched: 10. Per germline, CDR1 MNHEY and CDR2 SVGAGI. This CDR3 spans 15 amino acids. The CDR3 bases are TGTGCCAGCAGATTCATATGGCTAGCGGGAAATGAGCAGTTCTTC. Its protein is CASRFIWLAGNEQFF.